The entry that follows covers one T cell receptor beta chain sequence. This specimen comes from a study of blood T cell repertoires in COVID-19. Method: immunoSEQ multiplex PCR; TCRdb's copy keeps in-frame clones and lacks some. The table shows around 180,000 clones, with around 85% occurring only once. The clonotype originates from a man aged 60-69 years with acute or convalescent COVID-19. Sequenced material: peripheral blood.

CDR3 in amino acids: CASSYRQNQPQHF. The CDR3 DNA follows: TGTGCCAGCAGCTACCGACAAAATCAGCCCCAGCATTTT. This chain links TRBV7-8 with TRBJ1-5; no firm D call. This CDR3 is 13 amino acids long. Looked up from germline, CDR1 is SGHVS and CDR2 is FQNEAQ. Deletions cut 4 bases from V and 4 bases from J, with 8 bases between.